The 17 T cell receptor beta chains given below trace back to one sample, sequenced in a study of blood T cell repertoires in COVID-19. The assay was immunoSEQ multiplex PCR, and TCRdb's table has in-frame clones only and misses some. Here the sample spans 97,000 or so clones, approximately 84% being singletons. Sequences were obtained from peripheral blood. The receptors shown here come from a man aged 65-85 years with acute or convalescent COVID-19.

The chain couples TRBV2 to TRBJ2-1; D remains ambiguous. Germline V gene sequence: CDR1 SNHLY, CDR2 FYNNEI. V was pared by 6 bases and J by 0 bases, with 12 bases between. The CDR3 length is 15 residues. In nucleotides, the CDR3 is TGTGCCAGCAGACCCACCTCGAGCTCCTACAATGAGCAGTTCTTC. Residues: CASRPTSSSYNEQFF.

The chain has TRBV5-1 and TRBJ1-1; D unclear. Germline V lookup: CDR1 SGHRS, CDR2 YFSETQ. Trimming stripped 1 base from V and 1 base from J, with 11 bases between. This CDR3 contains 15 residues. The CDR3 DNA follows: TGCGCCAGCAGCTTGCTTCACCCAGGGAACACTGAAGCTTTCTTT. Translated, it gives CASSLLHPGNTEAFF.

V gene TRBV9 combines with J gene TRBJ1-3, with D maybe TRBD1 (6 bases). Germline assignment: CDR1 SGDLS and CDR2 YYNGEE. V lost 0 bases, J lost 5 bases, and 12 bases lay in between. The CDR3 is 15 residues long. CDR3 sequence: CASSVEQGLRNTIYF. The CDR3 DNA follows: TGTGCCAGCAGCGTAGAGCAGGGGCTAAGAAACACCATATATTTT.

J is TRBJ1-4 and V is TRBV28; 7 nucleotides align to TRBD1. The CDR3 covers 16 residues. Unmatched junction bases numbered 15, after V lost 6 bases and J lost 8 bases. CDR1 is MDHEN, CDR2 SYDVKM, per germline. CDR3 DNA: TGTGCCAGCAGCCTAAGAAACCAGGGGGTTCGCGAAAAACTGTTTTTT. It codes for CASSLRNQGVREKLFF.

The V call is TRBV5-1, the J call TRBJ1-4; weak D call: TRBD1 (6 bases). From germline, CDR1 is SGHRS and CDR2 YFSETQ. CDR3 length equals 14 residues. V was clipped by 0 bases and J by 13 bases, with 16 bases between them. Here the CDR3 reads CASSLGSARGTLFF. CDR3 in DNA: TGCGCCAGCAGCTTGGGATCGGCAAGGGGGACACTGTTTTTT.

The chain uses TRBV18 and TRBJ1-1; tentative D call: TRBD1 (5 bases). Trimming took 1 base from V and 5 from J, leaving 14 bases between them. The germline V gene has CDR1 KGHSH and CDR2 LQKENI. This CDR3 comprises 15 residues. In DNA, the CDR3 is TGTGCCAGCTCACCACGGGAGGGGAGCGGAACTGAAGCTTTCTTT. As protein: CASSPREGSGTEAFF.

This chain uses TRBV4-2 with TRBJ2-7, with 11 nucleotides matching TRBD2. Germline V gene data show CDR1 as LGHNA and CDR2 as YNFKEQ. The V and J ends lost 3 bases and 5 bases, in that order; junction bases with no gene match: 6. This CDR3 is 15 amino acids long. The CDR3 bases are TGTGCCAGCAGCCAGTCCGGGACTAGCGGACACGAGCAGTACTTC. Encoded protein: CASSQSGTSGHEQYF.

The J gene is TRBJ2-7, the V gene TRBV25-1; perhaps TRBD2 as D (6 bases). V was shortened by 9 bases and J by 0 bases, with 15 bases between the two germline ends. CDR1 and CDR2 (germline): MGHDK, SYGVNS. The CDR3 is made up of 14 amino acids. For the CDR3, the DNA is TGTGCCAGTCGGAGGGACGGGAGCTCCTACGAGCAGTACTTC. It is translated as CASRRDGSSYEQYF.

This chain links TRBV11-2 with TRBJ1-1; D might be TRBD1 (5 bases). This CDR3 has 13 residues. Trimming removed 8 bases at V and 1 base at J, with 11 bases between. Germline V lookup: CDR1 SGHAT, CDR2 FQNNGV. The CDR3 coding sequence is TGTGCCAGCGCCCAGGGAAGGAACACTGAAGCTTTCTTT. Its protein is CASAQGRNTEAFF.

The chain uses TRBV5-1 and TRBJ2-7; 11 bases line up with TRBD2. Germline assignment: CDR1 SGHRS and CDR2 YFSETQ. The CDR3 totals 17 residues. The junction had 14 bases not matched to a gene; V was cut back by 6 bases and J by 3 bases. The CDR3 reads CASTPGTSGSSVYEQYF. The CDR3 region has the DNA TGCGCCAGCACCCCGGGGACTAGCGGCAGTTCGGTCTACGAGCAGTACTTC.

J is TRBJ1-1 and V is TRBV6-6; the D is unclear. Germline lookup yields CDR1 MNHNY and CDR2 SVGAGI (reference sequence). The CDR3 extends over 16 amino acids. V was trimmed by 0 bases and J by 1 base, leaving 12 bases between them. The CDR3 sequence: CASSYSSPPGNTEAFF. For the CDR3, the DNA is TGTGCCAGCAGTTACTCGAGCCCCCCAGGGAACACTGAAGCTTTCTTT.

The rearrangement joins TRBV6-6 to TRBJ2-1, with TRBD2 matching 13 bases. The CDR3 length is 16 residues. V lost 1 base and J lost 6; bases outside the gene matches: 3. The germline V gene encodes CDR1 MNHNY and CDR2 SVGAGI (reference sequence). CDR3 residues: CASSYYGLAGVNEQFF. The CDR3 region has the DNA TGTGCCAGCAGTTACTACGGACTAGCGGGAGTCAATGAGCAGTTCTTC.

This sequence joins TRBV25-1 and TRBJ1-6, with D possibly being TRBD1 (5 bases). Trimming removed 2 bases at V and 10 bases at J, with 9 bases between. Germline V CDR1 and CDR2: MGHDK, SYGVNS. The CDR3 loop spans 13 amino acids. CDR3 region: CASSEGGESPLHF. CDR3 sequence (DNA): TGTGCCAGCAGTGAAGGGGGGGAGTCACCCCTCCACTTT.

The V gene is TRBV2, the J gene TRBJ2-7; D may be TRBD2 (6 bases). The CDR3 covers 13 residues. The germline gives CDR1 SNHLY, CDR2 FYNNEI. Deletions cut 7 bases from V and 2 bases from J, with 12 bases between. CDR3 loop: CASKRTTPYEQYF. The CDR3 DNA sequence: TGTGCCAGCAAACGGACTACACCCTACGAGCAGTACTTC. The whole variable domain, filled in from reference TRBV2 and TRBJ2-7, reads EPEVTQTPSHQVTQMGQEVILRCVPISNHLYFYWYRQILGQKVEFLVSFYNNEISEKSEIFDDQFSVERPDGSNFTLKIRSTKLEDSAMYFCASKRTTPYEQYFGPGTRLTVT.

The rearrangement joins TRBV5-1 to TRBJ1-1; 9 bases match TRBD1. The ends lost 3 bases at V and 1 base at J; junction bases unmatched: 4. Germline V gene data show CDR1 as SGHRS and CDR2 as YFSETQ. The CDR3 length is 15 residues. The CDR3 loop is CASSSQTGGNTEAFF. In nucleotides, the CDR3 is TGCGCCAGCAGCTCGCAGACAGGGGGGAACACTGAAGCTTTCTTT.

The J gene is TRBJ2-1, the V gene TRBV11-1, with a tentative D call TRBD2 (6 bases). Germline V gives CDR1 SGHAT, CDR2 FQDESV (reference sequence). The CDR3 has 14 amino acids. The V gene lost 8 bases and the J gene lost 5 bases, with 16 bases spanning the gap. CDR3 nucleotide sequence: TGTGCCAGCCGGAGGGACGGGGGACACAATGAGCAGTTCTTC. Its translation is CASRRDGGHNEQFF.

The V gene is TRBV30, the J gene TRBJ2-3; D unclear. The CDR3 is 11 amino acids. V was cut by 2 bases and J by 6 bases, with 6 bases left in between. Per germline, CDR1 GTSNPN and CDR2 SVGIG (reference sequence). The CDR3: CAWSSRDTQYF. CDR3 in DNA: TGTGCCTGGAGTAGCAGGGATACGCAGTATTTT. The whole variable domain, remainder taken from reference TRBV30 and TRBJ2-3, is SQTIHQWPATLVQPVGSPLSLECTVEGTSNPNLYWYRQAAGRGLQLLFYSVGIGQISSEVPQNLSASRPQDRQFILSSKKLLLSDSGFYLCAWSSRDTQYFGPGTRLTVL.